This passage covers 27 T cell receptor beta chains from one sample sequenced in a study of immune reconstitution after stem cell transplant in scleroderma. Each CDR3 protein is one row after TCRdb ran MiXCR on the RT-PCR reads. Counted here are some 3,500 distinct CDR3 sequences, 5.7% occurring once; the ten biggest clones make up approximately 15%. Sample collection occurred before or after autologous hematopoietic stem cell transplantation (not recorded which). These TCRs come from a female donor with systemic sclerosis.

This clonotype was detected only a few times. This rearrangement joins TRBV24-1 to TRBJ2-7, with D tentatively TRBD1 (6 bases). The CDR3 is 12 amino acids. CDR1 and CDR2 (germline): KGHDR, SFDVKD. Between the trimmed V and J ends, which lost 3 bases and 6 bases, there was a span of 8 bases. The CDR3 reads CATSDAGVEQYF. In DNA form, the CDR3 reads TGTGCCACCAGTGATGCAGGGGTCGAGCAGTACTTC.

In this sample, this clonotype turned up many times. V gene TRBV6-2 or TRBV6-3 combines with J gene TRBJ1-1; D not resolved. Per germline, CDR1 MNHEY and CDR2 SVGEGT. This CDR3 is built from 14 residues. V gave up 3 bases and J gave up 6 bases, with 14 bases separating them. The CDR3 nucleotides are TGTGCCAGCAGTTATGGCGGGTCGATCCCTGAAGCTTTCTTT. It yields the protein CASSYGGSIPEAFF.

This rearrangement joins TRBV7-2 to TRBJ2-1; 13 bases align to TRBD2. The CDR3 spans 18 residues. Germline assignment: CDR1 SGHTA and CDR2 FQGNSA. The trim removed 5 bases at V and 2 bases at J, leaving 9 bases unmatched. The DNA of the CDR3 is TGTGCCAGCAGCCGAAGGACTAGCGGGGGACCACCCTACAATGAGCAGTTCTTC. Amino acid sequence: CASSRRTSGGPPYNEQFF. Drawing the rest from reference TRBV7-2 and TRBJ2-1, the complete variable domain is GAGVSQSPSNKVTEKGKDVELRCDPISGHTALYWYRQSLGQGLEFLIYFQGNSAPDKSGLPSDRFSAERTGGSVSTLTIQRTQQEDSAVYLCASSRRTSGGPPYNEQFFGPGTRLTVL.

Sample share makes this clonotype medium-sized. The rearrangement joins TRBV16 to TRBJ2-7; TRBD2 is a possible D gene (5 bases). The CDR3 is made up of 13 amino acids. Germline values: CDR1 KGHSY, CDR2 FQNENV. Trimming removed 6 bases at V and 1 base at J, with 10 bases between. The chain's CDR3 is CASRLDGSYEQYF. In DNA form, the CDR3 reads TGTGCCAGCAGACTAGACGGATCCTACGAGCAGTACTTC.

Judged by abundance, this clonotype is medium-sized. The CDR3 DNA sequence: TGTGCCAGCAGTGAGGGGGCCCACACCGGGGAGCTGTTTTTT. Amino acids: CASSEGAHTGELFF. V and J are TRBV2 and TRBJ2-2, with a tentative D call TRBD1 (6 bases). The germline V and J ends were trimmed by 3 bases and 3 bases, with 8 bases remaining between them. The CDR3 length is 14 residues. The germline gives CDR1 SNHLY, CDR2 FYNNEI.

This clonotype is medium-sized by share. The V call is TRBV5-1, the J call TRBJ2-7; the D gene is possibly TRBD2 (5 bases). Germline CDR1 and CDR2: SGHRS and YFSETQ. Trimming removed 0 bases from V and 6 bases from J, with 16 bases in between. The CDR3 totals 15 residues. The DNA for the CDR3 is TGCGCCAGCAGCTTGGGCCGGGATCCTCACAGCGAGCAGTACTTC. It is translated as CASSLGRDPHSEQYF.

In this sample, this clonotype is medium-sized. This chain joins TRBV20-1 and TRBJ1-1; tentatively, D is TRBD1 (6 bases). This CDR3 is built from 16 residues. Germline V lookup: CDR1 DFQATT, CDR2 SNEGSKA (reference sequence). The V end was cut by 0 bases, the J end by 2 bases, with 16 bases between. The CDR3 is CSARDGGRGGNTEAFF. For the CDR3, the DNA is TGCAGTGCTAGAGATGGGGGGCGGGGAGGTAACACTGAAGCTTTCTTT.

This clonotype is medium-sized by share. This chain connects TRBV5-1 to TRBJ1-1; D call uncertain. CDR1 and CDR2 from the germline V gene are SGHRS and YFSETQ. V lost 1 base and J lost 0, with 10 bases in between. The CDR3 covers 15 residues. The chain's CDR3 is CASSLYPGVNTEAFF. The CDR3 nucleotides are TGCGCCAGCAGCTTGTACCCGGGAGTGAACACTGAAGCTTTCTTT.

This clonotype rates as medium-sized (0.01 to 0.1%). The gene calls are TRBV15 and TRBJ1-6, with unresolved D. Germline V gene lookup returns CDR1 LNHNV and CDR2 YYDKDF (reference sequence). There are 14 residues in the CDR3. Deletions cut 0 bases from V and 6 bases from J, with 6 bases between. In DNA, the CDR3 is TGTGCCACCAGCAGAGAGATTTTTAATTCACCCCTCCACTTT. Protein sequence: CATSREIFNSPLHF.

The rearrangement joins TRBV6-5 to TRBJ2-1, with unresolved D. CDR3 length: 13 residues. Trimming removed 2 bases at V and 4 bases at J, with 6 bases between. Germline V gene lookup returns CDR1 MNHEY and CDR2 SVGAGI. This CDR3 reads CASSYQGYNEQFF. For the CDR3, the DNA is TGTGCCAGCAGTTACCAAGGATACAATGAGCAGTTCTTC.

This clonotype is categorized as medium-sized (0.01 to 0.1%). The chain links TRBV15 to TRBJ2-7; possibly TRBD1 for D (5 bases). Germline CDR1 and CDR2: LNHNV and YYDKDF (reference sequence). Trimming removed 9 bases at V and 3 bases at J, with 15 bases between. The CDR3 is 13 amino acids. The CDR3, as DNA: TGTGCCACGGGGAAGGGGCACAGCTACGAGCAGTACTTC. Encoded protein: CATGKGHSYEQYF. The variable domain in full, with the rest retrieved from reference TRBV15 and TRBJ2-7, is DAMVIQNPRYQVTQFGKPVTLSCSQTLNHNVMYWYQQKSSQAPKLLFHYYDKDFNNEADTPDNFQSRRPNTSFCFLDIRSPGLGDTAMYLCATGKGHSYEQYFGPGTRLTVT.

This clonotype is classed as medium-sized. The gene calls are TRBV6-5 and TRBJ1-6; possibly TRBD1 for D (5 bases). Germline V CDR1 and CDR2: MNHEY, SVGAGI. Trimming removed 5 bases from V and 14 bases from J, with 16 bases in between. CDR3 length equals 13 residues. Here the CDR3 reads CASSRAPKDTLHF. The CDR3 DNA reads TGTGCCAGCAGTCGCGCCCCTAAGGACACCCTCCACTTT.

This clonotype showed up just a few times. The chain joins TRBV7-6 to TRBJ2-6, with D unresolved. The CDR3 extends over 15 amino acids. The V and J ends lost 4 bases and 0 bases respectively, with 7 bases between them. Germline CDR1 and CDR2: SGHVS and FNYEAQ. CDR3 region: CASSWPNSGANVLTF. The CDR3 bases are TGTGCCAGCAGCTGGCCGAACTCTGGGGCCAACGTCCTGACTTTC. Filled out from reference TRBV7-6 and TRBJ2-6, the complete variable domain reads GAGVSQSPRYKVTKRGQDVALRCDPISGHVSLYWYRQALGQGPEFLTYFNYEAQQDKSGLPNDRFSAERPEGSISTLTIQRTEQRDSAMYRCASSWPNSGANVLTFGAGSRLTVL.

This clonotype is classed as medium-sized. Here the CDR3 DNA reads TGCGCCAGCAGCTCGGACGTCGGAGATGGCTACACCTTC. Translation: CASSSDVGDGYTF. The V call is TRBV5-1, the J call TRBJ1-2, with unresolved D. Germline loops: CDR1 SGHRS, CDR2 YFSETQ. Deletions cut 3 bases from V and 6 bases from J, with 12 bases between. This CDR3 region has 13 residues.

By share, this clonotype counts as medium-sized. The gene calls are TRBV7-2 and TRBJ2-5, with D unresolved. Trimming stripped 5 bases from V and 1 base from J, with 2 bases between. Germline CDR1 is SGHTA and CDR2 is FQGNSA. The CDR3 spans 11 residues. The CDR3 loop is CASSPQETQYF. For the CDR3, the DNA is TGTGCCAGCAGCCCCCAAGAGACCCAGTACTTC.

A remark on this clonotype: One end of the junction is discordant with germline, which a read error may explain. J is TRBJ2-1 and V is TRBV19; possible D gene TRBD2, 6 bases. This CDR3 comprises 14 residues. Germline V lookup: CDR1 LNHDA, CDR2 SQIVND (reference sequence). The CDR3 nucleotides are TGTGCCAGTTGTATGCATAGCGGAAAAAATGAGCAGTTCTTC. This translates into CASCMHSGKNEQFF. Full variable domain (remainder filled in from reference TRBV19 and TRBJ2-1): DGGITQSPKYLFRKEGQNVTLSCEQNLNHDAMYWYRQDPGQGLRLIYYSQIVNDFQKGDIAEGYSVSREKKESFPLTVTSAQKNPTAFYLCASCMHSGKNEQFFGPGTRLTVL.

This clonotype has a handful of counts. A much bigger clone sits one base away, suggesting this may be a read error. The CDR3 reads CASSSGSGSTDAQYF. CDR3 coding DNA: TGCGCCAGCAGCTCTGGTAGCGGGAGCACAGATGCGCAGTATTTT. The V and J genes are TRBV5-1 and TRBJ2-3; 9 bases match TRBD2. CDR1 SGHRS and CDR2 YFSETQ come from the germline V gene. CDR3 length: 15 amino acids.

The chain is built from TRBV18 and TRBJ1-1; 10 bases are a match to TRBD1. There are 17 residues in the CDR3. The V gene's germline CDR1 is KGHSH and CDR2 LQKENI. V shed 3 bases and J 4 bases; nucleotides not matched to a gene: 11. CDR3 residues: CASSPTNSRTGGTEAFF. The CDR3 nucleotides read TGTGCCAGCTCACCCACCAACTCACGGACAGGGGGCACTGAAGCTTTCTTT.

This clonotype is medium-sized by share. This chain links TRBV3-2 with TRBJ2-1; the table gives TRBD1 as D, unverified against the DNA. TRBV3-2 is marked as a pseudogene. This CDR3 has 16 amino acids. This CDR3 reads CASSQDGDTLCNEQFF. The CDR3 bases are TGTGCCAGCAGCCAAGATGGGGACACTCTTTGCAATGAGCAGTTCTTC.

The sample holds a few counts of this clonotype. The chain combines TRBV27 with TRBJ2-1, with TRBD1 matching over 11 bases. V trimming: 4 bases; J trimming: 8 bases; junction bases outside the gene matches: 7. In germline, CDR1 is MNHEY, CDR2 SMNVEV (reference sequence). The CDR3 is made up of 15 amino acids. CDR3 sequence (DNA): TGTGCCAGCAGTTACGGGACAGGGGGTTGGGATGAGCAGTTCTTC. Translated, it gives CASSYGTGGWDEQFF.

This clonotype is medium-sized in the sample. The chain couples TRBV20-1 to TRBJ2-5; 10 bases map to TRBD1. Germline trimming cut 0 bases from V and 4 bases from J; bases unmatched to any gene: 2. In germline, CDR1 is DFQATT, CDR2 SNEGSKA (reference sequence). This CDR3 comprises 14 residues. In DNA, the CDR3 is TGCAGTGCTAGAGACTGGACAGGGGGAGAGACCCAGTACTTC. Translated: CSARDWTGGETQYF.

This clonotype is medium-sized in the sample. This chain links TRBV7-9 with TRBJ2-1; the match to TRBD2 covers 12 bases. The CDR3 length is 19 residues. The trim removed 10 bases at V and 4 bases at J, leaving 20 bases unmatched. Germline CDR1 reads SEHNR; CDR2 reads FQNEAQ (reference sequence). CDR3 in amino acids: CAIMARRLAGGPTYNEQFF. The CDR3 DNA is TGTGCCATCATGGCCAGGCGGCTAGCGGGAGGGCCTACGTACAATGAGCAGTTCTTC.

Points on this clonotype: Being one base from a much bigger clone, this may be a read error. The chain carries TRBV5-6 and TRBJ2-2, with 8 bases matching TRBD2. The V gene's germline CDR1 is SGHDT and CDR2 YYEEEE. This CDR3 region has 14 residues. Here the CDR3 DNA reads TGTGCCAGCAGCACGGGAGGGCGCACCGGGGAGCTGCTTTTT. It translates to CASSTGGRTGELLF.

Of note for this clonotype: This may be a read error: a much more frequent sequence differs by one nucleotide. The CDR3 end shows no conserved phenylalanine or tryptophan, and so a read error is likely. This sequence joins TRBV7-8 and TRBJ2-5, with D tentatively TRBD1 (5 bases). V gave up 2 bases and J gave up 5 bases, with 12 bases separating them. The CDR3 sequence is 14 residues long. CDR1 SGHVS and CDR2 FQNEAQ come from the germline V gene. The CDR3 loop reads CASSLTGRRETQYL. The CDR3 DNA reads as TGTGCCAGCAGCTTAACAGGTCGGCGGGAGACCCAGTACCTC.

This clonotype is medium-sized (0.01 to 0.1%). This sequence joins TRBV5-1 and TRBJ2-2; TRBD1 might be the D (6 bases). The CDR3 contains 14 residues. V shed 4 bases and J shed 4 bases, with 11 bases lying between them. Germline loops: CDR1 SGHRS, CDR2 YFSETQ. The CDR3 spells CASSLGHPTGELFF. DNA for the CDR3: TGCGCCAGCAGCCTGGGACACCCCACCGGGGAGCTGTTTTTT.

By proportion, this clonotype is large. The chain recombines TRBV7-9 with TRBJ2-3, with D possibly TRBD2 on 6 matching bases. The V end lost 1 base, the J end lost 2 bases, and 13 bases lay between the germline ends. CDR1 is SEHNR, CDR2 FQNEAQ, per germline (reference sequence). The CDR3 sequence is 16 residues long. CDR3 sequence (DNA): TGTGCCAGCAGCTTAGGAGGGGAGCGGGTCACAGATACGCAGTATTTT. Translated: CASSLGGERVTDTQYF. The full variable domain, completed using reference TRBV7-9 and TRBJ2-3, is DTGVSQNPRHKITKRGQNVTFRCDPISEHNRLYWYRQTLGQGPEFLTYFQNEAQLEKSRLLSDRFSAERPKGSFSTLEIQRTEQGDSAMYLCASSLGGERVTDTQYFGPGTRLTVL.

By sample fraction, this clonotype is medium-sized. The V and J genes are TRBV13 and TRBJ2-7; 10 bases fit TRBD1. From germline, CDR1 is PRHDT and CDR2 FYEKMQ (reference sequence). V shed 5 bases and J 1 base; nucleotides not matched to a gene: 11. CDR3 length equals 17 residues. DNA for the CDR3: TGTGCCAGCAGCCCGACCGATGGACAGGGGGGTTCCTACGAGCAGTACTTC. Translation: CASSPTDGQGGSYEQYF.